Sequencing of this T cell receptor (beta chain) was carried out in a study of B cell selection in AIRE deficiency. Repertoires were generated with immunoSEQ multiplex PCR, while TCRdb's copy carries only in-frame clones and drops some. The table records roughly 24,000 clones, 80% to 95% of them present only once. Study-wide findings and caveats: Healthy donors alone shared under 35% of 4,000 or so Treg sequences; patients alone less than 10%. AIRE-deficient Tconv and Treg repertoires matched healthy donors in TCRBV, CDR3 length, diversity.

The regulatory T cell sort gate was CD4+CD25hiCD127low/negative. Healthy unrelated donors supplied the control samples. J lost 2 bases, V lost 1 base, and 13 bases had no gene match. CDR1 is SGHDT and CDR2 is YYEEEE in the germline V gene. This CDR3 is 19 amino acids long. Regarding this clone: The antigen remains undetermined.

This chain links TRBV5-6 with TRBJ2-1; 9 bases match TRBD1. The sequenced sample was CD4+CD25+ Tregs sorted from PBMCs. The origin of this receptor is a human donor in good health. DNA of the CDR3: TGTGCCAGCAGCTTGAATGACAGGGGGTACTCGTCCGCCTACAATGAGCAGTTCTTC. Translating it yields CASSLNDRGYSSAYNEQFF.